These T cell receptor beta chains were read from a single sample in a study of cytomegalovirus exposure and HLA in healthy donors. Assay used: immunoSEQ multiplex PCR; TCRdb lists only in-frame clones, some missing. The sample includes 150,000 or so clones, around three quarters of them seen just once. Sequencing was done on a sample of PBMCs. All receptors derive from a man aged 35-49 years in good health and CMV-seronegative. CDR3s include the opening cysteine and the closing phenylalanine or tryptophan. The D gene is left open where the match is weak. Rows may omit the clone size; those that give it use once, few, many or a size class.

15	TRBJ2-7	-	TRBV11-1	TRBD2	TGTGCCAGCAGCTTAGGACTAGCGGGAGGCTACGAGCAGTACTTC	CASSLGLAGGYEQYF
14	TRBJ2-7	-	TRBV6-1	TRBD2	TGTGCCAGCAGTGGGACTAGCGCCCGCTACGAGCAGTACTTC	CASSGTSARYEQYF
13	TRBJ1-5	-	TRBV30	TRBD1	TGTGCCTGGAGTGGGGACAGGGGTCAGCCCCAGCATTTT	CAWSGDRGQPQHF
17	TRBJ2-6	-	TRBV7-8	TRBD2	TGTGCCAGCAGCTTAGCCAGCGGGAACTCTGGGGCCAACGGCCTGACTTTC	CASSLASGNSGANGLTF
16	TRBJ2-1	-	TRBV7-9	TRBD2	TGTGCCAGCAGCTTAACAGGGAGCGGGAGTGGGAATGAGCAGTTCTTC	CASSLTGSGSGNEQFF
14	TRBJ2-5	-	TRBV7-2	-	TGTGCCAGCAGCTTTGCGAACAGGGAAGAGACCCAGTACTTC	CASSFANREETQYF
16	TRBJ2-5	-	TRBV27	-	TGTGCCAGCAGTCCGGTCGGCCCAGGGGGAGGCGAGACCCAGTACTTC	CASSPVGPGGGETQYF
16	TRBJ2-7	-	TRBV27	-	TGTGCCAGCAGTTATGGCGGGCGGGCCCGCTCCTACGAGCAGTACTTC	CASSYGGRARSYEQYF
12	TRBJ2-5	-	TRBV6-5	-	TGTGCCAGCAGTAACACTAGGGAGACCCAGTACTTC	CASSNTRETQYF
13	TRBJ2-1	-	TRBV27	TRBD2	TGTGCCAGCAATCCGGGACTAGCTAATGAGCAGTTCTTC	CASNPGLANEQFF
15	TRBJ2-1	few	TRBV19	TRBD2	TGTGCCAGTAGTATAGGGACTAGCGGCTACAATGAGCAGTTCTTC	CASSIGTSGYNEQFF
13	TRBJ2-7	few	TRBV28	-	TGTGCCAGCAGGATAGCGATCGGTTACGAGCAGTACTTC	CASRIAIGYEQYF
16	TRBJ2-3	-	TRBV5-6	TRBD2	TGTGCCAGCAGCTTGCCGGGTAGCGGGAGGACAGATACGCAGTATTTT	CASSLPGSGRTDTQYF
13	TRBJ2-5	-	TRBV19	-	TGTGCCAGTAGTATAAATTTTCGGGAGACCCAGTACTTC	CASSINFRETQYF
14	TRBJ1-5	once	TRBV27	TRBD1	TGTGCCAGCAGTATCGGACAGGGATATCAGCCCCAGCATTTT	CASSIGQGYQPQHF
12	TRBJ1-2	-	TRBV30	-	TGTGCCTGGAGTCCACGAGGTAGTGGCTACACCTTC	CAWSPRGSGYTF
16	TRBJ2-7	-	TRBV5-1	TRBD1	TGCGCCAGCAGCTTTGGTGTAGGGACAGTACCCTACGAGCAGTACTTC	CASSFGVGTVPYEQYF
12	TRBJ2-2	-	TRBV18	-	TGTGCCAGCTCACCTTCCTTAGGGGAGCTGTTTTTT	CASSPSLGELFF
12	TRBJ2-1	-	TRBV6-1	-	TGTGCCAGCCATGGGGGGAGCACCCAGCAGTTCTTC	CASHGGSTQQFF
17	TRBJ2-2	once	TRBV9	TRBD1	TGTGCCAGCAGCGCTCCAGGGGGCCTTACCCTCACCGGGGAGCTGTTTTTT	CASSAPGGLTLTGELFF
15	TRBJ2-3	-	TRBV13	-	TGTGCCAGCAGCCCCTCCCAGGGTTGGGTGGATACGCAGTATTTT	CASSPSQGWVDTQYF
19	TRBJ2-5	-	TRBV10-3	TRBD2	TGTGCCATCAGTGAGTCGACCGAGACTAGCGGGAGGTGGGGAGAGACCCAGTACTTC	CAISESTETSGRWGETQYF
15	TRBJ2-5	few	TRBV5-6	-	TGTGCCAGCAGCTTTATCCAGGGTCTTCAAGAGACCCAGTACTTC	CASSFIQGLQETQYF
15	TRBJ1-4	-	TRBV7-3	-	TGTGCCAGCAGCTTAGGACAGACCCTTAATGAAAAACTGTTTTTT	CASSLGQTLNEKLFF
15	TRBJ2-7	few	TRBV4-1	-	TGCGCCAGCAGCCAAGCGCCCGGAGGCGGCTACGAGCAGTACTTC	CASSQAPGGGYEQYF
15	TRBJ2-2	-	TRBV5-5	TRBD2	TGTGCCAGCAGCGGGACTAGCGGGAGTAGCGGGGAGCTGTTTTTT	CASSGTSGSSGELFF
15	TRBJ2-2	-	TRBV27	TRBD1	TGTGCCAGCCGCCGGACAGGGTCAAAGATCGGGGAGCTGTTTTTT	CASRRTGSKIGELFF
12	TRBJ1-1	-	TRBV28	TRBD1	TGTGCCATTATGACAGGGCTCACTGAAGCTTTCTTT	CAIMTGLTEAFF
17	TRBJ2-1	-	TRBV4-2	-	TGTGCCAGCAGCCAGGGGCCGGGAGAGGGCCGTAATTTTGAGCAGTTCTTC	CASSQGPGEGRNFEQFF
14	TRBJ2-1	-	TRBV5-1	-	TGCGCCAGCAGCTTGAGACTAGGCTACAATGAGCAGTTCTTC	CASSLRLGYNEQFF
15	TRBJ2-1	once	TRBV5-4	TRBD2	TGTGCCAGCAGCTTAGCGGGAGGACTATGGAATGAGCAGTTCTTC	CASSLAGGLWNEQFF
16	TRBJ2-5	-	TRBV27	TRBD2	TGTGCCAGCAGTACCCTAGCGGGAGGGCACCAAGAGACCCAGTACTTC	CASSTLAGGHQETQYF
16	TRBJ2-6	-	TRBV6-6	TRBD1	TGTGCCAGCAGTTTCACAGGGGGCTCTGGGGCCAACGTCCTGACTTTC	CASSFTGGSGANVLTF
16	TRBJ1-3	few	TRBV4-1	-	TGCGCCAGCAGCCATAATCAGGGGAGCTCTGGAAACACCATATATTTT	CASSHNQGSSGNTIYF
17	TRBJ1-1	-	TRBV14	-	TGTGCCAGCAGCCAAGATACAGGGACAATTAGGAACACTGAAGCTTTCTTT	CASSQDTGTIRNTEAFF
16	TRBJ2-4	once	TRBV6-6	TRBD2	TGTGCCAGCAGAAAACTAGCGGGGGAAGCCAAAAACATTCAGTACTTC	CASRKLAGEAKNIQYF
15	TRBJ2-3	-	TRBV5-1	TRBD2	TGCGCCAGCAGCTTGGGAGGGAGGGTTGCAGATACGCAGTATTTT	CASSLGGRVADTQYF
17	TRBJ2-3	-	TRBV4-1	TRBD2	TGCGCCAGCAGACGGACTAGCGGGAGGACTAGCACAGATACGCAGTATTTT	CASRRTSGRTSTDTQYF
13	TRBJ1-5	-	TRBV30	TRBD1	TGTGCCTGGAGTAAAGGGGGCGGTCAGCCCCAGCATTTT	CAWSKGGGQPQHF
15	TRBJ1-1	-	TRBV18	-	TGTGCCAGCTCCCTTACCCGGGGTCTTGACACTGAAGCTTTCTTT	CASSLTRGLDTEAFF
15	TRBJ2-2	-	TRBV27	TRBD2	TGTGCCAGCAGTCCCTGGACTAGTGGTCCCGGGGAGCTGTTTTTT	CASSPWTSGPGELFF
16	TRBJ2-5	-	TRBV2	-	TGTGCCAGCAGTGTTCTGTGGGGGCGGGTTCAAGAGACCCAGTACTTC	CASSVLWGRVQETQYF
14	TRBJ2-3	-	TRBV11-3	TRBD1	TGTGCCAGCAGCGTAGGGGGCGAGCCAGATACGCAGTATTTT	CASSVGGEPDTQYF
18	TRBJ2-3	-	TRBV30	TRBD2	TGTGCCTGGAGTCCAATCTGGACTAGCGGGGGTTTCACAGATACGCAGTATTTT	CAWSPIWTSGGFTDTQYF
14	TRBJ2-7	-	TRBV28	-	TGTGCCAGCAGCCCACCTTACAGGACCTACGAGCAGTACTTC	CASSPPYRTYEQYF
16	TRBJ1-6	-	TRBV28	-	TGTGCCAGCAGTTTAATGCTTAGGGGGTATCATTCACCCCTCCACTTT	CASSLMLRGYHSPLHF
13	TRBJ2-5	-	TRBV27	-	TGTGCCAGCAGTTTCCAGGGCAAAGAGACCCAGTACTTC	CASSFQGKETQYF
15	TRBJ2-6	-	TRBV7-2	-	TGTGCCAGCAGCCGCGCGCGGCGGGCGGCCAACGTCCTGACTTTC	CASSRARRAANVLTF
16	TRBJ2-7	few	TRBV4-1	-	TGCGCCAGCAGCCAAGTGACAGTGCGGGGGCGGGGCGAGCAGTACTTC	CASSQVTVRGRGEQYF
15	TRBJ2-7	-	TRBV11-2	-	TGTGCCAGCAGCTTAGATCTTGGCTTGCTCTACGAGCAGTACTTC	CASSLDLGLLYEQYF
13	TRBJ1-1	few	TRBV29-1	TRBD1	TGCAGCGTCTCGACAGGGATGAACACTGAAGCTTTCTTT	CSVSTGMNTEAFF
16	TRBJ2-5	few	TRBV30	TRBD1	TGTGCCTGGAGTGTACAGGGGGGCCGGAGCCAAGAGACCCAGTACTTC	CAWSVQGGRSQETQYF
15	TRBJ1-2	-	TRBV9	TRBD1	TGTGCCAGCAGCGCCGGTGACAGGGTCAACTATGGCTACACCTTC	CASSAGDRVNYGYTF
11	TRBJ2-3	once	TRBV7-2	-	TGTGCCAGCGGAGATGACCTTACGCAGTATTTT	CASGDDLTQYF
14	TRBJ1-1	-	TRBV7-2	-	TGTGCCAGCAGCCCAGCCAGGGATTCCACTGAAGCTTTCTTT	CASSPARDSTEAFF
13	TRBJ1-2	-	TRBV10-1	-	TGCGCCAGCAGTGTCAACAGGCGATTCGGCTACACCTTC	CASSVNRRFGYTF
13	TRBJ1-1	-	TRBV5-4	-	TGTGCCAGCAGCCCGGAGACCCTCACTGAAGCTTTCTTT	CASSPETLTEAFF
14	TRBJ1-3	few	TRBV2	-	TGTGCCAGCCAGGGCCCCGAGTCGGGAAACACCATATATTTT	CASQGPESGNTIYF
15	TRBJ2-1	-	TRBV4-2	-	TGTGCCAGCAGCCAAGCGAACCGGGAAGTCGGTGAGCAGTTCTTC	CASSQANREVGEQFF